A selection of T cell receptor beta chains follows, all from one sample in a study of OX40 agonist ivuxolimab in advanced cancers. Sequenced by immunoSEQ multiplex PCR; TCRdb stores in-frame clones only, minus some. The sample lists 60,000 to 80,000 clones, roughly 84% occurring once. This specimen consisted of CD4+ or CD8+ T cells sorted from blood, obtained in a trial of the OX40 agonist ivuxolimab. Receptor source: an adult with an advanced solid tumor such as melanoma, head and neck, liver or kidney cancer. CDR3s include the opening cysteine and the closing phenylalanine or tryptophan.

CASRNFNEKLFF	TRBJ1-4	TRBV7-9	12
CASSPGQGVYGYTF	TRBJ1-2	TRBV7-3	14
CASSSPGQGMADTQYF	TRBJ2-3	TRBV7-6	16
CAIGGQGGSREKLFF	TRBJ1-4	TRBV10-3	15
CASSRTGANEKLFF	TRBJ1-4	TRBV5-4	14
CASSHGQGGQPRHF	TRBJ1-5	TRBV9	14
CASSPGTGRTYEQYF	TRBJ2-7	TRBV7-9	15
CASSLDRGYGYTF	TRBJ1-2	TRBV7-2	13
CASSHRGPNSPLHF	TRBJ1-6	TRBV6-5	14
CASSWDRGVETQYF	TRBJ2-5	TRBV7-9	14
CASSLALLLRGSSYEQYF	TRBJ2-7	TRBV7-9	18
CASSLARDPLRETQYF	TRBJ2-5	TRBV7-2	16
CASSLSVGTGGYEQYF	TRBJ2-7	TRBV27	16
CASSKRTGGRDTGELFF	TRBJ2-2	TRBV21-1	17
CASSLVGTGSYEQYF	TRBJ2-7	TRBV5-3	15
CASSPWGQGDEKLFF	TRBJ1-4	TRBV19	15
CASRSFTSIEEGGLGAFF	TRBJ1-1	TRBV27	18
CSVVRTVPGELFF	TRBJ2-2	TRBV29-1	13